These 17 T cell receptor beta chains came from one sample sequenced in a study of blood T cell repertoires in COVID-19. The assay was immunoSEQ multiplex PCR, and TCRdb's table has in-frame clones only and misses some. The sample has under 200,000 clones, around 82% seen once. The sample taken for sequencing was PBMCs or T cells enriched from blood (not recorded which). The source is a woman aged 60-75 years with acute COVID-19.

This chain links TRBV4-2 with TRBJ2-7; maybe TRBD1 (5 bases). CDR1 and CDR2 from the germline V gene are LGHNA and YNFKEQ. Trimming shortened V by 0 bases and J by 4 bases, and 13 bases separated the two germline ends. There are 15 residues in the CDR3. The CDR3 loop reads CASSQDQGPGYEQYV. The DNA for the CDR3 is TGTGCCAGCAGCCAAGATCAGGGCCCCGGATACGAGCAGTACGTC.

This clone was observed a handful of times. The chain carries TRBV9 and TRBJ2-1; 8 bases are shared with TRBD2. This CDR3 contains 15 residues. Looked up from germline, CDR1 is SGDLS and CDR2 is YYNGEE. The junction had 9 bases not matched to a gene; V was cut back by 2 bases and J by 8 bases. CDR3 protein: CASSVDGTSRHEQFF. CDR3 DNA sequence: TGTGCCAGCAGCGTGGACGGGACTAGTCGCCATGAGCAGTTCTTC.

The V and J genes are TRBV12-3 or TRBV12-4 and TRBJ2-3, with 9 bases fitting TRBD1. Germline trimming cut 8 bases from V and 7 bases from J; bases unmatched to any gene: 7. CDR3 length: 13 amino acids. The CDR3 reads CASLGQGRNTQYF. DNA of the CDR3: TGTGCCAGCCTGGGACAGGGCAGGAATACGCAGTATTTT.

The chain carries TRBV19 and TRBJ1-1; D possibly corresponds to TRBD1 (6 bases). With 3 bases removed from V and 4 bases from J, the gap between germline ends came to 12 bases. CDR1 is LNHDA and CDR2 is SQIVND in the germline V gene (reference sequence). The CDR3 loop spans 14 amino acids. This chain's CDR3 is CASSIGVRGTEAFF. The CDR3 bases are TGTGCCAGTAGTATCGGGGTCAGGGGCACTGAAGCTTTCTTT.

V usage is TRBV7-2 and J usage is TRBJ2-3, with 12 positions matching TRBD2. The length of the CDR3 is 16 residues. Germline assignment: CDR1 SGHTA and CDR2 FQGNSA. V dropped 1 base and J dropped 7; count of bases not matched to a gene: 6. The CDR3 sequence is CASSLEASGGANTQYF. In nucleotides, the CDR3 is TGTGCCAGCAGCTTAGAGGCTAGCGGGGGGGCAAATACGCAGTATTTT. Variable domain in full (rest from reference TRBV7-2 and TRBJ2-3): GAGVSQSPSNKVTEKGKDVELRCDPISGHTALYWYRQSLGQGLEFLIYFQGNSAPDKSGLPSDRFSAERTGGSVSTLTIQRTQQEDSAVYLCASSLEASGGANTQYFGPGTRLTVL.

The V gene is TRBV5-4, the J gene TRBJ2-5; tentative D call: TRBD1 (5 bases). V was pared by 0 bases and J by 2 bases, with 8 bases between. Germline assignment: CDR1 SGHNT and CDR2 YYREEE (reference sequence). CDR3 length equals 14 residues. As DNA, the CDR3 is TGTGCCAGCAGCTTGGGGACACGGCAAGAGACCCAGTACTTC. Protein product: CASSLGTRQETQYF.

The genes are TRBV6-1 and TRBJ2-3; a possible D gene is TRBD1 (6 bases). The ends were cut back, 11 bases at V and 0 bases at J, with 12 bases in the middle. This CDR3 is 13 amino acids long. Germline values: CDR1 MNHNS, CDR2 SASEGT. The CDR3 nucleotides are TGTGCCGGACGAACAGGGAGCACAGATACGCAGTATTTT. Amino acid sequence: CAGRTGSTDTQYF.

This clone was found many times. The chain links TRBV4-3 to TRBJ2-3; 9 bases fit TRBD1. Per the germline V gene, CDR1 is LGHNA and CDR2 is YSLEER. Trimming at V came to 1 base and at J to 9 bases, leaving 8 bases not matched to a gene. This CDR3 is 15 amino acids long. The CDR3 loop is CASSQVINRGPTQYF. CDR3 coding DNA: TGCGCCAGCAGCCAAGTAATTAACAGGGGGCCCACGCAGTATTTT.

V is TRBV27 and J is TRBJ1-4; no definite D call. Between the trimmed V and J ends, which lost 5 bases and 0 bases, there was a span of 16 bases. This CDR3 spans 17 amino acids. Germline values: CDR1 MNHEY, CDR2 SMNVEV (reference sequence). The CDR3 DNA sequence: TGTGCCAGCAGTCCAGGTTACCTTGATGCAACTAATGAAAAACTGTTTTTT. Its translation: CASSPGYLDATNEKLFF.

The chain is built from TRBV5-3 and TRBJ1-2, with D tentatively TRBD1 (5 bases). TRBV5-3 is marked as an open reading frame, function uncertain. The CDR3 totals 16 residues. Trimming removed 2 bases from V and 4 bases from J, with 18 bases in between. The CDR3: CARSLRVQAECYGYTF. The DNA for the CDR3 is TGTGCCAGAAGCTTACGGGTACAGGCGGAATGCTATGGCTACACCTTC.

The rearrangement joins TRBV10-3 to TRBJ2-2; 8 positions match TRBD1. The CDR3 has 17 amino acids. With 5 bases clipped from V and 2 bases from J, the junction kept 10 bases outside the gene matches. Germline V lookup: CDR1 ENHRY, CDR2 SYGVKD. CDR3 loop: CAISQRTGLPNTGELFF. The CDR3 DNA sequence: TGTGCCATCAGTCAAAGGACAGGGCTACCTAACACCGGGGAGCTGTTTTTT.

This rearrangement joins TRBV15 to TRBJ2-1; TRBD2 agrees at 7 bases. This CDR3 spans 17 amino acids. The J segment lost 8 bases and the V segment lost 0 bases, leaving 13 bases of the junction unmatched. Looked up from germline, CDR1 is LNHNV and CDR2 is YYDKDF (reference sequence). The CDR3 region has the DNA TGTGCCACCAGCAGAGAGAGGACGGGACGCGGGGGTGATGAGCAGTTCTTC. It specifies CATSRERTGRGGDEQFF.

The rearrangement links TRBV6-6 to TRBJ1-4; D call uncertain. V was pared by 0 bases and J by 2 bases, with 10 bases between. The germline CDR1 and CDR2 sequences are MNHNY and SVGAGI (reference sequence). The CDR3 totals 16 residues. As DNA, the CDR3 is TGTGCCAGCAGTTACTCGACTTGGCAGACTAATGAAAAACTGTTTTTT. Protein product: CASSYSTWQTNEKLFF.

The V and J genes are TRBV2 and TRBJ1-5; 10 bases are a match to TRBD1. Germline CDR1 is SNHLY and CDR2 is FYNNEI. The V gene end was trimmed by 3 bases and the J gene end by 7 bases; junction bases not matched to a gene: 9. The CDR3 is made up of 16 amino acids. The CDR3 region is CASSDRTGGFVQPQHF. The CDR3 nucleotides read TGTGCCAGCAGTGATCGGACAGGGGGTTTTGTGCAGCCCCAGCATTTT.

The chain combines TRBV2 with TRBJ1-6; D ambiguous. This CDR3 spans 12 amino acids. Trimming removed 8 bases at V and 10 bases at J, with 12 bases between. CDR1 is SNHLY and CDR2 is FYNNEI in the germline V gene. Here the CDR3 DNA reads TGTGCCAGCGCTACCCAGGTGTCACCCCTCCACTTT. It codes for CASATQVSPLHF.

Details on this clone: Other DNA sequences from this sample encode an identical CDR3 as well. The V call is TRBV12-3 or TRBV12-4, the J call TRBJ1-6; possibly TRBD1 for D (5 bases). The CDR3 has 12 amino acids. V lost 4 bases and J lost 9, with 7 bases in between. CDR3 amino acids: CASSYQGSPLHF. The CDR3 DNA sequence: TGTGCCAGCAGTTACCAGGGTTCACCCCTCCACTTT.

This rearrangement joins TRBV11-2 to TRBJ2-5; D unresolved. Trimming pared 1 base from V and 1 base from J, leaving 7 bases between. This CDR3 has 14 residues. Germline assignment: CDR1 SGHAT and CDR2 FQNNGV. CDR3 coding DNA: TGTGCCAGCAGCTTAGTACTATCCCAAGAGACCCAGTACTTC. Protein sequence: CASSLVLSQETQYF.